This T cell receptor (beta chain) was obtained from a study of cytomegalovirus exposure and HLA in healthy donors. Study at large: A prior analysis found 100 million to 140 million unique TCR beta sequences from some 200 million T cells. The study, taken as a whole, reports: The productive fraction for most TCR beta V segments was about 90% or about 30% in an earlier analysis. Within the data, a cluster of highly shared sequence variants was likely a sequencing artifact.

PCR amplification relied on 60 Vbeta primers (plus 13 Jbeta primers). Sequencing was performed with immunoSEQ multiplex PCR; in TCRdb, only in-frame clones are kept and a portion is missing. The data contain fewer than 150,000 clones, 80% of them singletons. Concerning this clone itself: The antigen is not known. Because it lacks the conserved phenylalanine or tryptophan at the end, this CDR3 is likely a read error. No DNA is shown, since the ends of the CDR3 on it are uncertain; the CDR3 is the one TCRdb lists.

The CDR3 is 10 residues long, ends included. The TCR sequence derives from a man between 25 and 39 years old in good health and CMV-seronegative. Sequencing input: PBMCs. The chain links TRBV23-1 to TRBJ2-7; TRBD1 is the table's D call, not checked against the DNA. TRBV23-1 counts as an open reading frame of uncertain function. This CDR3 reads CASGRRDRSS.